Listed below are T cell receptor beta chains from one sample, sequenced in a study of Ad26.COV2.S vaccination and SARS-CoV-2 variants. Assay used: immunoSEQ multiplex PCR; TCRdb lists only in-frame clones, some missing. The sample consists of more than 300,000 clones, 88% of them appearing once. Source: peripheral blood, taken in a trial of Ad26.COV2.S vaccine versus placebo. These receptors all come from a person between 18 and 65 years old who received the Ad26.COV2.S COVID-19 vaccine or a placebo. CDR3s include the opening cysteine and the closing phenylalanine or tryptophan. D genes are given only for firm matches. Size is omitted from some rows. Given values are once, few, many or a class for expanded clones.

d_gene: .
abundance: .
v_gene: TRBV30
j_gene: TRBJ2-1
CDR3aa: CAWSGSRSSYNEQFF
CDR3nt: TGTGCCTGGAGTGGATCCAGGAGCTCCTACAATGAGCAGTTCTTC

d_gene: TRBD1
abundance: .
v_gene: TRBV6-5
j_gene: TRBJ2-7
CDR3aa: CASSLGQGAREQYF
CDR3nt: TGTGCCAGCAGTTTAGGACAGGGGGCGCGTGAGCAGTACTTC

d_gene: .
abundance: .
v_gene: TRBV6-6
j_gene: TRBJ2-5
CDR3aa: CASSYREAYQETQYF
CDR3nt: TGTGCCAGCAGTTACAGGGAGGCATACCAAGAGACCCAGTACTTC

d_gene: .
abundance: .
v_gene: TRBV7-2
j_gene: TRBJ1-5
CDR3aa: CASSPRAREYSNQPQHF
CDR3nt: TGTGCCAGCAGCCCCAGGGCTCGGGAGTATAGCAATCAGCCCCAGCATTTT

d_gene: .
abundance: .
v_gene: TRBV3-1/TRBV3-2
j_gene: TRBJ1-1
CDR3aa: CASSPLGVVTEAFF
CDR3nt: TGTGCCAGCAGCCCCCTCGGGGTTGTCACTGAAGCTTTCTTT

d_gene: .
abundance: .
v_gene: TRBV24-1
j_gene: TRBJ2-2
CDR3aa: CATGKTGGTGELFF
CDR3nt: TGTGCCACCGGAAAGACTGGGGGGACCGGGGAGCTGTTTTTT

d_gene: .
abundance: .
v_gene: TRBV3-1/TRBV3-2
j_gene: TRBJ2-7
CDR3aa: CASSQDGLLGQGSYEQYF
CDR3nt: TGTGCCAGCAGCCAAGACGGTCTATTGGGACAAGGGTCCTACGAGCAGTACTTC

d_gene: .
abundance: .
v_gene: TRBV19
j_gene: TRBJ2-3
CDR3aa: CASKKGGRTDTQYF
CDR3nt: TGTGCCAGTAAAAAAGGGGGACGCACAGATACGCAGTATTTT

d_gene: .
abundance: .
v_gene: TRBV10-3
j_gene: TRBJ1-2
CDR3aa: CATSTDNYGYTF
CDR3nt: TGTGCCACTTCGACAGATAACTATGGCTACACCTTC

d_gene: .
abundance: .
v_gene: TRBV5-5
j_gene: TRBJ1-2
CDR3aa: CASRAGVGGYTF
CDR3nt: TGTGCCAGCAGGGCAGGGGTAGGGGGCTACACCTTC

d_gene: .
abundance: .
v_gene: TRBV7-2
j_gene: TRBJ2-3
CDR3aa: CASSRPEDTQYF
CDR3nt: TGTGCCAGCAGCCGGCCCGAAGATACGCAGTATTTT

d_gene: .
abundance: .
v_gene: TRBV30
j_gene: TRBJ2-5
CDR3aa: CAWRPTGWRETQYF
CDR3nt: TGTGCCTGGAGGCCTACAGGTTGGAGGGAGACCCAGTACTTC

d_gene: .
abundance: .
v_gene: TRBV3-1/TRBV3-2
j_gene: TRBJ2-2
CDR3aa: CASSQDDAGELFF
CDR3nt: TGTGCCAGCAGCCAAGACGATGCCGGGGAGCTGTTTTTT

d_gene: TRBD1
abundance: .
v_gene: TRBV12-3/TRBV12-4
j_gene: TRBJ1-2
CDR3aa: CASSLETGYGYTF
CDR3nt: TGTGCCAGCAGTTTAGAGACAGGGTATGGCTACACCTTC

d_gene: .
abundance: .
v_gene: TRBV6-5
j_gene: TRBJ1-1
CDR3aa: CASSYLGTEAFF
CDR3nt: TGTGCCAGCAGTTACTTGGGGACTGAAGCTTTCTTT

d_gene: .
abundance: .
v_gene: TRBV2
j_gene: TRBJ2-2
CDR3aa: CASLAENTGELFF
CDR3nt: TGTGCCAGCTTGGCAGAGAACACCGGGGAGCTGTTTTTT

d_gene: .
abundance: .
v_gene: TRBV5-1
j_gene: TRBJ2-6
CDR3aa: CASTPRTGTGANVLTF
CDR3nt: TGCGCCAGCACACCCCGAACAGGGACTGGGGCCAACGTCCTGACTTTC

d_gene: TRBD1
abundance: .
v_gene: TRBV7-2
j_gene: TRBJ1-6
CDR3aa: CASRGPGTANSPLHF
CDR3nt: TGTGCCAGCAGAGGTCCCGGGACAGCTAATTCACCCCTCCACTTT

d_gene: .
abundance: once
v_gene: TRBV28
j_gene: TRBJ2-1
CDR3aa: CASRPPQYNEQFF
CDR3nt: TGTGCCAGCAGGCCTCCTCAATACAATGAGCAGTTCTTC

d_gene: TRBD1
abundance: .
v_gene: TRBV6-5
j_gene: TRBJ1-1
CDR3aa: CASGDRGQGTEAFF
CDR3nt: TGTGCCAGCGGAGACAGGGGTCAAGGGACTGAAGCTTTCTTT

d_gene: .
abundance: .
v_gene: TRBV29-1
j_gene: TRBJ1-4
CDR3aa: CSATEHNEKLFF
CDR3nt: TGCAGCGCGACCGAACATAATGAAAAACTGTTTTTT

d_gene: TRBD1
abundance: .
v_gene: TRBV6-2/TRBV6-3
j_gene: TRBJ1-1
CDR3aa: CASSLTGAGAFF
CDR3nt: TGTGCCAGCAGCTTGACAGGGGCCGGCGCTTTCTTT

d_gene: TRBD1
abundance: few
v_gene: TRBV19
j_gene: TRBJ1-5
CDR3aa: CASSWTGHQPQHF
CDR3nt: TGTGCCAGTAGTTGGACAGGACACCAGCCCCAGCATTTT

d_gene: .
abundance: .
v_gene: TRBV7-9
j_gene: TRBJ2-7
CDR3aa: CASSLVLGTGSYEQYF
CDR3nt: TGTGCCAGCAGCTTAGTTTTGGGGACGGGTTCCTACGAGCAGTACTTC

d_gene: TRBD1
abundance: .
v_gene: TRBV11-1
j_gene: TRBJ2-7
CDR3aa: CASSPLRHRGVEQYF
CDR3nt: TGTGCCAGCAGCCCCCTCCGACACAGGGGGGTCGAGCAGTACTTC

d_gene: TRBD1
abundance: .
v_gene: TRBV29-1
j_gene: TRBJ2-5
CDR3aa: CSATGDRETQYF
CDR3nt: TGCAGCGCTACAGGGGATAGGGAGACCCAGTACTTC

d_gene: .
abundance: few
v_gene: TRBV7-2
j_gene: TRBJ2-3
CDR3aa: CASSFSSRTDTQYF
CDR3nt: TGTGCCAGCAGCTTCAGCTCTCGCACAGATACGCAGTATTTT

d_gene: .
abundance: .
v_gene: TRBV30
j_gene: TRBJ1-1
CDR3aa: CAWSAHLRAEAFF
CDR3nt: TGTGCCTGGAGTGCGCACCTCCGCGCTGAAGCTTTCTTT

d_gene: .
abundance: .
v_gene: TRBV12-3/TRBV12-4
j_gene: TRBJ1-1
CDR3aa: CASSVTGRPEAFF
CDR3nt: TGTGCCAGCAGTGTTACAGGGAGGCCTGAAGCTTTCTTT

d_gene: .
abundance: .
v_gene: TRBV7-6
j_gene: TRBJ1-1
CDR3aa: CASSLGPRGMTNTEAFF
CDR3nt: TGTGCCAGCAGCTTAGGCCCGAGAGGGATGACGAACACTGAAGCTTTCTTT

d_gene: .
abundance: .
v_gene: TRBV6-2/TRBV6-3
j_gene: TRBJ2-7
CDR3aa: CASSYSGTWSYEQYF
CDR3nt: TGTGCCAGCAGTTACTCCGGGACCTGGTCCTACGAGCAGTACTTC

d_gene: .
abundance: .
v_gene: TRBV7-6
j_gene: TRBJ2-3
CDR3aa: CASSLGPGEVTDTQYF
CDR3nt: TGTGCCAGCAGCTTAGGTCCAGGGGAAGTTACAGATACGCAGTATTTT

d_gene: TRBD1
abundance: .
v_gene: TRBV18
j_gene: TRBJ1-6
CDR3aa: CASSRPGQGARSYNSPLHF
CDR3nt: TGTGCCAGCTCACGTCCGGGACAGGGGGCGCGATCCTATAATTCACCCCTCCACTTT

d_gene: .
abundance: .
v_gene: TRBV27
j_gene: TRBJ1-4
CDR3aa: CATKWGGDEKLFF
CDR3nt: TGTGCCACCAAGTGGGGGGGGGATGAAAAACTGTTTTTT

d_gene: TRBD1
abundance: once
v_gene: TRBV28
j_gene: TRBJ1-4
CDR3aa: CASRDGTVFVELFF
CDR3nt: TGTGCCAGCAGGGACGGGACAGTTTTTGTGGAACTGTTTTTT

d_gene: TRBD1
abundance: few
v_gene: TRBV28
j_gene: TRBJ2-7
CDR3aa: CASTHGTGGFEQYF
CDR3nt: TGTGCCAGCACCCACGGGACAGGGGGTTTCGAGCAGTACTTC

d_gene: TRBD1
abundance: .
v_gene: TRBV7-3
j_gene: TRBJ2-1
CDR3aa: CASSFGTGDNEQFF
CDR3nt: TGTGCCAGCAGCTTTGGGACAGGAGATAATGAGCAGTTCTTC

d_gene: .
abundance: .
v_gene: TRBV14
j_gene: TRBJ1-6
CDR3aa: CASSHTRTDVSPLHF
CDR3nt: TGTGCCAGCAGCCACACCCGGACAGATGTGTCACCCCTCCACTTT

d_gene: .
abundance: .
v_gene: TRBV29-1
j_gene: TRBJ2-3
CDR3aa: CSVLEGASTDTQYF
CDR3nt: TGCAGCGTTTTGGAGGGGGCTAGCACAGATACGCAGTATTTT

d_gene: TRBD1
abundance: once
v_gene: TRBV7-2
j_gene: TRBJ1-4
CDR3aa: CASSSRGTGFESEKLFF
CDR3nt: TGTGCCAGCAGCTCCCGAGGGACAGGGTTCGAAAGTGAAAAACTGTTTTTT

d_gene: .
abundance: .
v_gene: TRBV25-1
j_gene: TRBJ2-2
CDR3aa: CASSARNTGELFF
CDR3nt: TGTGCCAGCAGTGCACGAAACACCGGGGAGCTGTTTTTT

d_gene: .
abundance: .
v_gene: TRBV6-6
j_gene: TRBJ1-2
CDR3aa: CASSPQRGSANYGYTF
CDR3nt: TGTGCCAGCAGCCCCCAACGGGGGTCAGCTAACTATGGCTACACCTTC

d_gene: .
abundance: few
v_gene: TRBV5-6
j_gene: TRBJ1-1
CDR3aa: CASSSSLNTEAFF
CDR3nt: TGTGCCAGCAGCTCGAGCTTGAACACTGAAGCTTTCTTT

d_gene: TRBD1
abundance: .
v_gene: TRBV11-3
j_gene: TRBJ2-7
CDR3aa: CASSLELGTGGVGEQYF
CDR3nt: TGTGCCAGCAGCTTAGAGCTCGGGACAGGGGGCGTCGGCGAGCAGTACTTC

d_gene: .
abundance: .
v_gene: TRBV9
j_gene: TRBJ1-4
CDR3aa: CASSGRGPFNEKLFF
CDR3nt: TGTGCCAGCAGCGGTAGAGGGCCCTTTAATGAAAAACTGTTTTTT

d_gene: .
abundance: .
v_gene: TRBV28
j_gene: TRBJ2-5
CDR3aa: CASSSPLALVKIGTQYF
CDR3nt: TGTGCCAGCAGCTCACCTCTAGCGCTCGTCAAGATAGGGACCCAGTACTTC

d_gene: TRBD1
abundance: .
v_gene: TRBV6-2/TRBV6-3
j_gene: TRBJ2-5
CDR3aa: CASSSRTGLGVLETQYF
CDR3nt: TGTGCCAGCAGTTCAAGGACAGGCCTCGGGGTATTGGAGACCCAGTACTTC

d_gene: .
abundance: .
v_gene: TRBV4-1
j_gene: TRBJ1-2
CDR3aa: CASSQEYTSNYGYTF
CDR3nt: TGCGCCAGCAGCCAAGAGTACACTTCTAACTATGGCTACACCTTC

d_gene: .
abundance: .
v_gene: TRBV7-2
j_gene: TRBJ2-2
CDR3aa: CASSLFAGSNTGELFF
CDR3nt: TGTGCCAGCAGCTTATTTGCGGGGTCGAACACCGGGGAGCTGTTTTTT

d_gene: TRBD1
abundance: .
v_gene: TRBV25-1
j_gene: TRBJ1-2
CDR3aa: CASTTGTGINYGYTF
CDR3nt: TGTGCCAGCACGACGGGGACAGGGATTAACTATGGCTACACCTTC

d_gene: TRBD1
abundance: .
v_gene: TRBV9
j_gene: TRBJ2-1
CDR3aa: CASSVAGYSTGDEQFF
CDR3nt: TGTGCCAGCAGCGTAGCTGGCTACTCAACAGGGGATGAGCAGTTCTTC